Presented here are 29 T cell receptor beta chains from one specimen sequenced in a study of cytomegalovirus exposure and HLA in healthy donors. The PCR employed 60 Vbeta primers together with 13 Jbeta primers. The protocol was immunoSEQ multiplex PCR, while the TCRdb copy is restricted to in-frame clones and leaves out a portion. Here the sample spans 130,000 or so clones, approximately 74% being singletons. The sequencing input was PBMCs. Receptors were obtained from a male donor in good health and CMV-seronegative.

The gene calls are TRBV5-1 and TRBJ2-3, with D tentatively TRBD2 (5 bases). CDR1 is SGHRS and CDR2 is YFSETQ in the germline V gene. Trimming removed 6 bases at V and 0 bases at J, with 11 bases between. There are 14 residues in the CDR3. The CDR3 DNA reads TGCGCCAGCACTGAGGGAACTAGCACAGATACGCAGTATTTT. Protein: CASTEGTSTDTQYF.

V usage is TRBV6-1 and J usage is TRBJ2-5; D may be TRBD2 (6 bases). The DNA end is more similar to TRBJ2-7, so the J call may be wrong. The CDR3 totals 15 residues. Germline-derived CDR1 and CDR2 are MNHNS and SASEGT. In DNA, the CDR3 is TGTGCCAGCAGTGAACGGGAGACAAGATCCTACGAGCAGTACTTC. It translates to CASSERETRSYEQYF.

About this clone itself: Germline is not matched at one junction end, which may reflect a read error. V and J are TRBV7-7 and TRBJ2-3; D is unclear. Germline V lookup: CDR1 SSHAT, CDR2 FNYEAQ (reference sequence). The CDR3 spans 17 residues. In DNA form, the CDR3 reads TGTGCTAGCAGCTTAGCAGCCCTATGCTACCGCACAGATACGCAGTATTTT. It yields the protein CASSLAALCYRTDTQYF.

A few counts support this clone. The chain is built from TRBV28 and TRBJ1-5; tentatively, D is TRBD1 (6 bases). This CDR3 has 15 residues. Trimming removed 5 bases at V and 3 bases at J, with 14 bases between. Germline loops: CDR1 MDHEN, CDR2 SYDVKM. This chain's CDR3 is CASSPAGAHNQPQHF. The CDR3 DNA is TGTGCCAGCAGTCCGGCGGGGGCACACAATCAGCCCCAGCATTTT.

The chain recombines TRBV27 with TRBJ1-2; D possibly corresponds to TRBD1 (5 bases). From germline, CDR1 is MNHEY and CDR2 SMNVEV (reference sequence). V shed 6 bases and J shed 3 bases, with 11 bases lying between them. The CDR3 runs 13 residues. The DNA of the CDR3 is TGTGCCAGCAGCCCGACAGTCGACTATGGCTACACCTTC. This sequence encodes CASSPTVDYGYTF.

Turning to this clone: Sequence at one end of the junction differs from germline and may be a read error. The rearrangement uses TRBV2 and TRBJ2-1, with TRBD2 identical over 10 bases. The germline V gene has CDR1 SNHLY and CDR2 FYNNEI. CDR3 size: 15 residues. The CDR3 sequence: CASTEAGGPGNEQFF. DNA of the CDR3: TGTGCCAGCACTGAAGCGGGAGGGCCAGGGAATGAGCAGTTCTTC.

J is TRBJ2-2 and V is TRBV7-3; 13 bases agree with TRBD2. This CDR3 spans 19 amino acids. The V and J ends lost 5 bases and 2 bases, in that order; junction bases with no gene match: 11. CDR1 is SGHTA and CDR2 is FQGTGA in the germline V gene. CDR3 DNA: TGTGCCAGCAGCAAAAAAGGGACTAGCGGGACCCAAAACACCGGGGAGCTGTTTTTT. Translating gives CASSKKGTSGTQNTGELFF.

This chain uses TRBV21-1 with TRBJ2-7; the tabulated D call, TRBD1, remains unverified against the DNA. TRBV21-1 has pseudogene status. This CDR3 is built from 14 residues. Here the CDR3 reads CASSTYPRVYEQYF. The CDR3 DNA reads as TGTGCCAGCAGCACCTACCCCAGGGTCTACGAGCAGTACTTC.

This chain joins TRBV28 and TRBJ1-4; D remains ambiguous. From germline, CDR1 is MDHEN and CDR2 SYDVKM. The V end lost 6 bases, the J end lost 7 bases, and 9 bases lay between the germline ends. This CDR3 region has 12 residues. CDR3: CASRVGGEKLFF. CDR3 nucleotide sequence: TGTGCCAGCAGGGTGGGAGGTGAAAAACTGTTTTTT. The full variable domain, completed using reference TRBV28 and TRBJ1-4, is DVKVTQSSRYLVKRTGEKVFLECVQDMDHENMFWYRQDPGLGLRLIYFSYDVKMKEKGDIPEGYSVSREKKERFSLILESASTNQTSMYLCASRVGGEKLFFGSGTQLSVL.

A remark on this clone: At one boundary the junction diverges from the germline segment, which might be a read error. Other DNA sequences within the sample encode an identical CDR3. This chain joins TRBV5-4 and TRBJ2-3; 12 bases align to TRBD2. The V gene's germline CDR1 is SGHNT and CDR2 YYREEE (reference sequence). The CDR3 loop spans 13 amino acids. The CDR3 DNA is TGCGCCAGTGGACTAGCGGGGTTTGATACGCAGTATTTT. This translates into CASGLAGFDTQYF.

This chain uses TRBV7-8 with TRBJ2-7; no firm D call. The CDR3 sequence is 13 residues long. Germline CDR1 and CDR2: SGHVS and FQNEAQ. Trimming took 1 base from V and 2 from J, leaving 6 bases between them. This CDR3 reads CASSLGSPYEQYF. Here the CDR3 DNA reads TGTGCCAGCAGCTTAGGGAGTCCCTACGAGCAGTACTTC.

The genes are TRBV7-9 and TRBJ1-1, with 10 bases matching TRBD1. The length of the CDR3 is 14 residues. V lost 5 bases and J lost 5; bases outside the gene matches: 5. Germline V lookup: CDR1 SEHNR, CDR2 FQNEAQ (reference sequence). CDR3: CASSQGQGRTEAFF. In DNA, the CDR3 is TGTGCCAGCAGCCAGGGACAGGGGAGGACTGAAGCTTTCTTT.

The chain carries TRBV7-8 and TRBJ2-7, with 9 positions matching TRBD1. Germline CDR1 reads SGHVS; CDR2 reads FQNEAQ. Trimming cost V 2 bases and J 5 bases; bases outside gene matches: 10. There are 16 residues in the CDR3. CDR3 sequence reads: CASSLTWDRASDEQYF. The CDR3 coding sequence is TGTGCCAGCAGCTTAACTTGGGACAGGGCTAGCGACGAGCAGTACTTC.

Only a few counts were recorded for this clone. The rearrangement uses TRBV7-9 and TRBJ2-1, with 11 bases aligning to TRBD1. J was trimmed by 5 bases and V by 8 bases; bases with no gene match: 2. Germline-derived CDR1 and CDR2 are SEHNR and FQNEAQ (reference sequence). CDR3 size: 13 residues. The CDR3: CASGDRGDNEQFF. The CDR3, as DNA: TGTGCCAGCGGGGACAGGGGGGACAATGAGCAGTTCTTC.

For the CDR3, the DNA is TGCGCCAGCAGCCAAGCCCCACTTTTTGAGCAGTACTTC. Protein product: CASSQAPLFEQYF. This chain joins TRBV4-3 and TRBJ2-7; D is ambiguous. The CDR3 extends over 13 amino acids. The germline gives CDR1 LGHNA, CDR2 YSLEER. V dropped 1 base and J dropped 7 bases, with 11 bases sitting between them.

The rearrangement joins TRBV10-3 to TRBJ1-1; 8 bases line up with TRBD1. Germline V lookup: CDR1 ENHRY, CDR2 SYGVKD. J gave up 5 bases and V 6 bases, and 8 bases lay outside the gene matches. The CDR3 is 14 residues long. CDR3 DNA: TGTGCCATCAGCCCTACAGGGGGTCGGACTGAAGCTTTCTTT. Residues: CAISPTGGRTEAFF.

This chain connects TRBV2 to TRBJ1-2; tentatively, D is TRBD1 (5 bases). V was pared by 11 bases and J by 8 bases, with 9 bases between. Germline-derived CDR1 and CDR2 are SNHLY and FYNNEI. This CDR3 comprises 9 residues. The DNA for the CDR3 is TGTGCCCAGGGTTTGGGCTACACCTTC. Translation: CAQGLGYTF.

In the case of this clone: One junction end does not reproduce the germline sequence, and a read error may be involved. The chain is built from TRBV28 and TRBJ2-2; possible D gene TRBD2, 5 bases. This CDR3 spans 12 amino acids. The germline V gene encodes CDR1 MDHEN and CDR2 SYDVKM. The CDR3 region is CATLLGTGELLF. The CDR3 DNA reads as TGTGCCACCCTCCTGGGCACCGGGGAGCTGCTTTTT.

The chain links TRBV28 to TRBJ2-1, with D hard to call. This CDR3 contains 15 residues. The germline V and J ends were trimmed by 1 base and 0 bases, with 7 bases remaining between them. Germline V CDR1 and CDR2: MDHEN, SYDVKM. The CDR3 DNA follows: TGTGCCAGCAGTTTATACCCGGGCTCCTACAATGAGCAGTTCTTC. The encoded protein is CASSLYPGSYNEQFF.

This clone was picked up one time. V and J are TRBV4-3 and TRBJ2-1, with 10 bases lining up with TRBD2. Germline V gene sequence: CDR1 LGHNA, CDR2 YSLEER. Unmatched junction bases numbered 7, after V lost 4 bases and J lost 7 bases. The CDR3 is 15 amino acids. CDR3 region: CASSLRTSGRNEQFF. The CDR3 DNA is TGCGCCAGCAGCCTAAGGACTAGCGGTAGGAATGAGCAGTTCTTC.

V gene TRBV6-4 combines with J gene TRBJ2-2, with TRBD1 matching over 9 bases. Looked up from germline, CDR1 is MRHNA and CDR2 is SNTAGT. Trimming removed 4 bases from V and 4 bases from J; junction bases left unmatched: 13. This CDR3 is 18 amino acids long. The CDR3 nucleotides read TGTGCCAGCAGTGTCCACTCGCCGGGACAGGGTACCACCGGGGAGCTGTTTTTT. It translates to CASSVHSPGQGTTGELFF.

This chain joins TRBV5-1 and TRBJ1-3, with D possibly being TRBD1 (5 bases). CDR3 size: 15 residues. V gave up 0 bases and J gave up 2 bases, with 9 bases separating them. Germline CDR1 and CDR2: SGHRS and YFSETQ. This chain's CDR3 is CASSLVGGAGNTIYF. The CDR3 bases are TGCGCCAGCAGCTTGGTTGGAGGGGCTGGAAACACCATATATTTT.

The chain carries TRBV29-1 and TRBJ2-3; 14 bases align to TRBD2. Germline-derived CDR1 and CDR2 are SQVTM and ANQGSEA. The junction had 1 base not matched to a gene; V was cut back by 6 bases and J by 5 bases. CDR3 length: 13 residues. CDR3 nucleotides: TGCAGCGTCGGACTAGCGGGGGGAGATACGCAGTATTTT. It translates to CSVGLAGGDTQYF.

The chain couples TRBV6-5 to TRBJ2-1; 8 bases fit TRBD1. CDR3 size: 15 residues. CDR1 is MNHEY and CDR2 is SVGAGI in the germline V gene. Trimming at V came to 5 bases and at J to 6 bases, leaving 9 bases not matched to a gene. The CDR3 nucleotides read TGTGCCAGCAGTCTTACAGGGGGAAGGATCAATGAGCAGTTCTTC. Encoded protein: CASSLTGGRINEQFF.

The chain has TRBV11-2 and TRBJ1-5, with D unresolved. The V end lost 2 bases, the J end lost 5 bases, and 13 bases lay between the germline ends. CDR1 is SGHAT and CDR2 is FQNNGV in the germline V gene. This CDR3 comprises 15 residues. CDR3 DNA: TGTGCCAGCAGCTTATATTCTGCGGCGGATCAGCCCCAGCATTTT. Encoded protein: CASSLYSAADQPQHF. Full variable domain (rest looked up from reference TRBV11-2 and TRBJ1-5): EAGVAQSPRYKIIEKRQSVAFWCNPISGHATLYWYQQILGQGPKLLIQFQNNGVVDDSQLPKDRFSAERLKGVDSTLKIQPAKLEDSAVYLCASSLYSAADQPQHFGDGTRLSIL.

This clone was counted between two and nine times. The chain couples TRBV6-4 to TRBJ2-3, with D uncertain. CDR1 and CDR2 (germline): MRHNA, SNTAGT. Trimming stripped 3 bases from V and 6 bases from J, with 10 bases between. This CDR3 is 13 amino acids long. CDR3 in amino acids: CASSESHMDTQYF. CDR3 sequence (DNA): TGTGCCAGCAGTGAAAGTCACATGGATACGCAGTATTTT.

V gene TRBV9 combines with J gene TRBJ2-1, with 9 bases lining up with TRBD1. There are 16 residues in the CDR3. J gave up 8 bases and V 4 bases, and 13 bases lay outside the gene matches. The germline CDR1 and CDR2 sequences are SGDLS and YYNGEE. CDR3: CASSTSGTGIIDEQFF. The DNA for the CDR3 is TGTGCCAGCAGCACTTCTGGGACAGGGATTATCGATGAGCAGTTCTTC. The whole variable domain, filled in from reference TRBV9 and TRBJ2-1, reads DSGVTQTPKHLITATGQRVTLRCSPRSGDLSVYWYQQSLDQGLQFLIQYYNGEERAKGNILERFSAQQFPDLHSELNLSSLELGDSALYFCASSTSGTGIIDEQFFGPGTRLTVL.

In this sample, this clone turned up once. The genes are TRBV27 and TRBJ2-2; 10 bases match TRBD1. The CDR3 extends over 14 amino acids. With 6 bases clipped from V and 7 bases from J, the junction kept 5 bases outside the gene matches. Germline V gene data show CDR1 as MNHEY and CDR2 as SMNVEV (reference sequence). Here the CDR3 reads CASSLTGGNGELFF. The CDR3 bases are TGTGCCAGCAGCCTGACAGGGGGCAACGGGGAGCTGTTTTTT.

V gene TRBV28 combines with J gene TRBJ1-2; the match to TRBD1 covers 7 bases. CDR3 length: 14 residues. V shed 6 bases and J 4 bases; nucleotides not matched to a gene: 8. The germline V gene encodes CDR1 MDHEN and CDR2 SYDVKM. This chain's CDR3 is CASRPDRAGYGYTF. For the CDR3, the DNA is TGTGCCAGCAGACCAGACAGGGCGGGCTATGGCTACACCTTC.